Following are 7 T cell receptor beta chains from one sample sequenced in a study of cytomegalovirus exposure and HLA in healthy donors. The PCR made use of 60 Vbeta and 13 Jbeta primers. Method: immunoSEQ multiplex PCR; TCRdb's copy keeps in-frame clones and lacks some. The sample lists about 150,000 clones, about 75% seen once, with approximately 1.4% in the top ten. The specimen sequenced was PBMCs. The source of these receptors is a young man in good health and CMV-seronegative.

CDR3 coding DNA: TGTGCCAGCAGTTTAAGGCGGGAGGGCCTAAGCACAGATACGCAGTATTTT. Residues: CASSLRREGLSTDTQYF. The chain employs TRBV27 and TRBJ2-3; TRBD2 matches 9 bases. V trimming: 2 bases; J trimming: 0 bases; junction bases outside the gene matches: 6. The CDR3 extends over 17 amino acids. From germline, CDR1 is MNHEY and CDR2 SMNVEV (reference sequence).

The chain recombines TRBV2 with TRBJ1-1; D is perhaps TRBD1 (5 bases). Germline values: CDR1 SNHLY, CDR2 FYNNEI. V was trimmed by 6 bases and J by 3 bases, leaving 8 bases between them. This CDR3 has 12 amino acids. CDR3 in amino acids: CASSQGYTEAFF. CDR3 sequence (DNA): TGTGCCAGCAGCCAGGGTTACACTGAAGCTTTCTTT. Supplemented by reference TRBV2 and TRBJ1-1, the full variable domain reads EPEVTQTPSHQVTQMGQEVILRCVPISNHLYFYWYRQILGQKVEFLVSFYNNEISEKSEIFDDQFSVERPDGSNFTLKIRSTKLEDSAMYFCASSQGYTEAFFGQGTRLTVV.

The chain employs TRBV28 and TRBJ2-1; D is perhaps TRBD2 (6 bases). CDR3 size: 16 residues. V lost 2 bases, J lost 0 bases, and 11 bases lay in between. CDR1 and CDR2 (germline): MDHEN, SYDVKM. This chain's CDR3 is CASSLTSPSSYNEQFF. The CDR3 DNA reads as TGTGCCAGCAGTTTAACTAGCCCGAGCTCCTACAATGAGCAGTTCTTC.

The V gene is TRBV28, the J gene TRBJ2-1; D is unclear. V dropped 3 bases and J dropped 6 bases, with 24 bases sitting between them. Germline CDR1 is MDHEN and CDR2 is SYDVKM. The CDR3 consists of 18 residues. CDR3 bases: TGTGCCAGCAGTTTTTTCACCCTTCGTCTTGAACCCAGCAATGAGCAGTTCTTC. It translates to CASSFFTLRLEPSNEQFF.

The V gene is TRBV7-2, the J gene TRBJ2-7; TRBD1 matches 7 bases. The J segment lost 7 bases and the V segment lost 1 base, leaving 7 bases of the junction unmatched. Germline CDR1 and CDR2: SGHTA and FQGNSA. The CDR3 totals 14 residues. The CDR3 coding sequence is TGTGCCAGCAGCTTAGGACAGGGCACAAGTGAGCAGTACTTC. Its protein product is CASSLGQGTSEQYF.

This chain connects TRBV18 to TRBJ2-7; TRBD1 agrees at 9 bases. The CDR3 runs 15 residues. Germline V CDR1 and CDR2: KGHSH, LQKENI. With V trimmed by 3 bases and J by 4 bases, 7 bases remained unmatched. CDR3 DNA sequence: TGTGCCAGCTCACCCCCCGGGACAGGGATATACGAGCAGTACTTC. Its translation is CASSPPGTGIYEQYF.

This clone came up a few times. The CDR3 reads CAWSKQGSQPQHF. CDR3 DNA sequence: TGTGCCTGGAGTAAACAGGGAAGTCAGCCCCAGCATTTT. J is TRBJ1-5 and V is TRBV30; tentative D call: TRBD1 (6 bases). The CDR3 extends over 13 amino acids. Trimming removed 2 bases at V and 6 bases at J, with 11 bases between. Germline assignment: CDR1 GTSNPN and CDR2 SVGIG (reference sequence).